This TCR beta chain is from a study of T cell responses to AZD1222 COVID-19 vaccine. Study results and limitations: CD4 TCRs covered the whole spike, strongest at regions 160-218 and 743-854. Repertoires were collected only later (after the peak T cell response had occurred).

In the case of this clone: What it binds is unknown.

CDR3 size: 14 residues. V lost 4 bases, J lost 3 bases, and 10 bases lay in between. The germline V gene encodes CDR1 SGHTA and CDR2 FQGTGA. Only in-frame clones appear in the TCRdb table, and some are missing; sequencing was by immunoSEQ multiplex PCR. The sample has some 190,000 clones, about 90% seen once. V is TRBV7-3 and J is TRBJ1-5, with D hard to call. The source of this sequence is an adult who received the AZD1222 COVID-19 vaccine. The sequencing used peripheral blood, collected 28 days after the second AZD1222 dose. CDR3: CASSCRQANQPQHF. The CDR3 DNA reads as TGTGCCAGCAGCTGCCGGCAGGCCAATCAGCCCCAGCATTTT. Complete variable domain (other parts from reference TRBV7-3 and TRBJ1-5): GAGVSQTPSNKVTEKGKYVELRCDPISGHTALYWYRQSLGQGPEFLIYFQGTGAADDSGLPNDRFFAVRPEGSVSTLKIQRTERGDSAVYLCASSCRQANQPQHFGDGTRLSIL.